Listed here is a single T cell receptor beta chain. The antigen remains unidentified. Vbeta (60) and Jbeta (13) primers were used in the PCR. Sequenced by immunoSEQ multiplex PCR; TCRdb stores in-frame clones only, minus some. The sample carries about 160,000 clones, 80% recorded once. Healthy individuals who donated bone marrow served as the donors. The germline V gene has CDR1 LGHNA and CDR2 YNFKEQ. Trimming pared 4 bases from V and 2 bases from J, leaving 18 bases between. There are 17 residues in the CDR3. This record belongs to a study of cytomegalovirus exposure and HLA in healthy donors. Study-wide findings and caveats: Beyond CMV serostatus, there was no information to go on about immune exposure. A list of approximately 150 TCR beta chains associated with cytomegalovirus was given. Reported results showed that the classifier diagnosed cytomegalovirus status with high specificity and sensitivity.

The chain joins TRBV4-2 to TRBJ2-1; no clear D gene. The material sequenced was PBMCs. The clonotype originates from a man aged 25-40 years in good health and CMV-seronegative. The CDR3 bases are TGTGCCAGCAGCCCACTATCAGTTCTCACAACCTACAATGAGCAGTTCTTC. Residues: CASSPLSVLTTYNEQFF.